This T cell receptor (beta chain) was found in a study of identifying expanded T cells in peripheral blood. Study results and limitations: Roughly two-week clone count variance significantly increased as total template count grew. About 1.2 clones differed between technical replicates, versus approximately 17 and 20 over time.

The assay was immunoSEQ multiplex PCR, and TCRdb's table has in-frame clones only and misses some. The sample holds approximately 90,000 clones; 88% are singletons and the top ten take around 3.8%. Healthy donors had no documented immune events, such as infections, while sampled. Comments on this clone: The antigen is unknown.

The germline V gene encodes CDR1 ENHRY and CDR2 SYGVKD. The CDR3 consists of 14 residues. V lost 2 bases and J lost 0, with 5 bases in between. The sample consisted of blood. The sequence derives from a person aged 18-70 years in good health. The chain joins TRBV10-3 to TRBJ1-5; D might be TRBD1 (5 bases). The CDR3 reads CAISEGASNQPQHF. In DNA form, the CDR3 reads TGTGCCATCAGTGAGGGGGCTAGCAATCAGCCCCAGCATTTT.